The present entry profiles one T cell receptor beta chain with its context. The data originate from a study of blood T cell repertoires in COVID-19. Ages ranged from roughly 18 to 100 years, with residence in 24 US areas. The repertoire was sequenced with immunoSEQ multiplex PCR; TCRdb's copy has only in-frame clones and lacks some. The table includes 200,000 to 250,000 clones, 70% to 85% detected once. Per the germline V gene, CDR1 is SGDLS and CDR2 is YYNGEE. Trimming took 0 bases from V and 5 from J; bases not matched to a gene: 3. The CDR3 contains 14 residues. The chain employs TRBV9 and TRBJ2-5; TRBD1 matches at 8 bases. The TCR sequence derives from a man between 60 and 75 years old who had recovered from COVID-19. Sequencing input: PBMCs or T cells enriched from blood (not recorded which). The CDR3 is CASSVAGGSETQYF. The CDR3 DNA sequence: TGTGCCAGCAGCGTAGCAGGGGGCAGTGAGACCCAGTACTTC. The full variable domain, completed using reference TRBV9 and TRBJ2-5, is DSGVTQTPKHLITATGQRVTLRCSPRSGDLSVYWYQQSLDQGLQFLIQYYNGEERAKGNILERFSAQQFPDLHSELNLSSLELGDSALYFCASSVAGGSETQYFGPGTRLLVL.